Sequencing of this TCR beta chain was carried out in a study of CXCR3-negative and CXCR3-positive naive CD8 T cells. Study-level results: Both naive subsets had comparably high diversity; memory CD8+ cells much lower. Whereas memory cells differed, naive CXCR3-negative and CXCR3-positive cells shared similar TRBV-TRBJ usage.

TRB cDNA was prepared as libraries by UMI-labeled 5' RACE. Reprocessing the 5' RACE reads, TCRdb reports a single entry for every CDR3 protein and omits DNA. The listing contains approximately 83,000 distinct CDR3 sequences. With regard to this clonotype: The antigen remains unidentified.

This CDR3 is built from 13 residues. Germline V gene data show CDR1 as SEHNR and CDR2 as FQNEAQ (reference sequence). CD45RO-CCR7+CD27+CD95- defined naive CD8+ T cells. Specimen: naive CXCR3- CD8+ T cells from blood. Subset here: CD45RO-CCR7+CD27+CD95- naive CD8+ T cells lacking CXCR3 (TNR3-). The clonotype comes from a human donor in good health. Some clones in this sample may be carry-over from other donors' samples. The chain carries TRBV7-9 and TRBJ1-1; there is no DNA to check the TCRdb D call of TRBD1. CDR3 protein: CASRQGGKAEAFF.